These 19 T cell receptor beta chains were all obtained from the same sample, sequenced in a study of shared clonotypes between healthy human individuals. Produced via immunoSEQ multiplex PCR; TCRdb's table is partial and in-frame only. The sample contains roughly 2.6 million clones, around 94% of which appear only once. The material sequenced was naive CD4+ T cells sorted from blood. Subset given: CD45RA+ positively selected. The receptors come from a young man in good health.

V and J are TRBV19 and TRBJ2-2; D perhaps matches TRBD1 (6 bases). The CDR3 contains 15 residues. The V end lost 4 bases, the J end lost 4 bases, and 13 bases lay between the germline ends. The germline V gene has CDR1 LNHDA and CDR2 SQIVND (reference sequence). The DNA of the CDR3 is TGTGCCAGTAGTACCACAGGGAGCGGCACCGGGGAGCTGTTTTTT. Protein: CASSTTGSGTGELFF.

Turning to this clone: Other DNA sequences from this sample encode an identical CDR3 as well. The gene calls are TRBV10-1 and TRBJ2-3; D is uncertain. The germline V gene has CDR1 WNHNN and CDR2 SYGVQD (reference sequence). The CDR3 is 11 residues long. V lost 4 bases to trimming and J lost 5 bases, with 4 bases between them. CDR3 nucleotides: TGCGCCAGCAGTGGTAGAGATACGCAGTATTTT. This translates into CASSGRDTQYF.

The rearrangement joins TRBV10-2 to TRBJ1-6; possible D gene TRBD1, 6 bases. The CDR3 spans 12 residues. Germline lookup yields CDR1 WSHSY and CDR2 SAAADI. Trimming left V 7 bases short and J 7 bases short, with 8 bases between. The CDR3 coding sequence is TGCGCCAGCAAGCAGGGGAATTCACCCCTCCACTTT. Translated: CASKQGNSPLHF.

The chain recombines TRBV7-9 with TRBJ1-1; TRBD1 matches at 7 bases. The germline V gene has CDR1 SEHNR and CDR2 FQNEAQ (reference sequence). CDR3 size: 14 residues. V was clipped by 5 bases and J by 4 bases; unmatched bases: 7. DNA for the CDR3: TGTGCCAGCAGCATGACAGGGAGGTTCACTGAAGCTTTCTTT. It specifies CASSMTGRFTEAFF.

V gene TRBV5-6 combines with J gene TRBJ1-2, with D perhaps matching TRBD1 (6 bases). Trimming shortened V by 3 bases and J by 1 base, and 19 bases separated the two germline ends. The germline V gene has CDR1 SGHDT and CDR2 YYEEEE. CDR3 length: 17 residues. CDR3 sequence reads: CASSSLTGPGDNYGYTF. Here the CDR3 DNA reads TGTGCCAGCAGCTCGCTGACAGGACCGGGCGATAACTATGGCTACACCTTC.

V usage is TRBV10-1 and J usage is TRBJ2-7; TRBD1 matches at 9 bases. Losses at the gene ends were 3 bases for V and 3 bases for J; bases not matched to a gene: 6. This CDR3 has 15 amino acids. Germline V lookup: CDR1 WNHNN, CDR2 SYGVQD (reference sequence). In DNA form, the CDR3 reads TGCGCCAGCAGTGACCCGGGACAGGGTTTCTACGAGCAGTACTTC. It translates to CASSDPGQGFYEQYF.

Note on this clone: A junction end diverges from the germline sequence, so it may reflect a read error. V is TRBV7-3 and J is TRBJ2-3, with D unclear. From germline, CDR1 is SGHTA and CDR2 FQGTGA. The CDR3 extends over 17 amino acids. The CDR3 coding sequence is TGTGCCAGCAGCCCCGAGGCCTCTCTACTCAGCACAGATACGCAATATTTT. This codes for CASSPEASLLSTDTQYF.

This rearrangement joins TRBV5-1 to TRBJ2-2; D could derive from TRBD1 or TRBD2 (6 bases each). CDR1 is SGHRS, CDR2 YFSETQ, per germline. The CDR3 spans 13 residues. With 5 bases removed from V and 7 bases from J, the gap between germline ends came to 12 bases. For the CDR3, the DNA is TGCGCCAGCAGTCGGGGGCCGAGCGGGGAGCTGTTTTTT. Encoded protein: CASSRGPSGELFF.

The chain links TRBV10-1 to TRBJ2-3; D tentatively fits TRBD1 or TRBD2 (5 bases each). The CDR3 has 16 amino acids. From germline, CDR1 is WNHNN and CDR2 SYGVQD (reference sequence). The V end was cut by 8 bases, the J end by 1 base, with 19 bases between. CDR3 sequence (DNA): TGCGCCAGCGGGGAATCCGGGACGCCAGGCACAGATACGCAGTATTTT. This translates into CASGESGTPGTDTQYF.

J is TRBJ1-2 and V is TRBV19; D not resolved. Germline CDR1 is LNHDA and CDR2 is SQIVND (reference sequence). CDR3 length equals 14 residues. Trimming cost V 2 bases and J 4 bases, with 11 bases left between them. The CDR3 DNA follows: TGTGCCAGTAGTATAACGGACTCCCCCTATGGCTACACCTTC. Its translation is CASSITDSPYGYTF.

In nucleotides, the CDR3 is TGCGCCAGCAGCCAAGATTTCATAGGCAAGTTTGGCTACACCTTC. Translating it yields CASSQDFIGKFGYTF. The chain recombines TRBV4-1 with TRBJ1-2; D is unclear. CDR3 size: 15 residues. The ends were cut back, 0 bases at V and 7 bases at J, with 15 bases in the middle. CDR1 and CDR2 (germline): MGHRA, YSYEKL.

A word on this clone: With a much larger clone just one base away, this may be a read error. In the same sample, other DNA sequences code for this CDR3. The CDR3 here is CASSLGQNTGELFF. The CDR3 DNA reads as TGTGCCAGCAGCTTGGGACAGAACACCGGGGAGCTGTTTTTT. The J gene is TRBJ2-2, the V gene TRBV7-6, with D perhaps matching TRBD1 (6 bases). CDR1 SGHVS and CDR2 FNYEAQ come from the germline V gene. V dropped 3 bases and J dropped 1 base, with 6 bases sitting between them. The CDR3 length is 14 residues.

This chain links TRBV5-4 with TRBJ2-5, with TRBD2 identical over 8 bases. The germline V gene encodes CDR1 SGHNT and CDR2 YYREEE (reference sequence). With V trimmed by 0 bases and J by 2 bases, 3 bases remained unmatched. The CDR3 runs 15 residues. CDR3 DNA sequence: TGTGCCAGCAGCTTGGGGCAGCGGGGGCAAGAGACCCAGTACTTC. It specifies CASSLGQRGQETQYF. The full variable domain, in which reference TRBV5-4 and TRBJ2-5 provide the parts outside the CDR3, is ETGVTQSPTHLIKTRGQQVTLRCSSQSGHNTVSWYQQALGQGPQFIFQYYREEENGRGNFPPRFSGLQFPNYSSELNVNALELDDSALYLCASSLGQRGQETQYFGPGTRLLVL.

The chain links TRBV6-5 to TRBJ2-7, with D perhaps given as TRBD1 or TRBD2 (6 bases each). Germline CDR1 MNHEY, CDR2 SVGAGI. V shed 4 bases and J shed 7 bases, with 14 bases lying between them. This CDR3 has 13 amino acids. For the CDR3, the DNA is TGTGCCAGCAGTTCCCCGACAGGAGGGGAGCAGTACTTC. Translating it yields CASSSPTGGEQYF.

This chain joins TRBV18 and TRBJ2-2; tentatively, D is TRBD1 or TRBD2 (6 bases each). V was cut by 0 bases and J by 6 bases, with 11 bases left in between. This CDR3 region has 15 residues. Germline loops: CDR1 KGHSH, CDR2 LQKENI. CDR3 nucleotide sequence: TGTGCCAGCTCACCACCGAGAGGGGGGTCCGGGGAGCTGTTTTTT. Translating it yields CASSPPRGGSGELFF.

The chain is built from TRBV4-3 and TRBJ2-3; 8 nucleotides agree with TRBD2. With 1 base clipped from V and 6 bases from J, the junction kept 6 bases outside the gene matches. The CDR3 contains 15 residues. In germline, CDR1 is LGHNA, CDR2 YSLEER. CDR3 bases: TGCGCCAGCAGCCAAGTCAGCGGGGGCGCTGATACGCAGTATTTT. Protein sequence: CASSQVSGGADTQYF.

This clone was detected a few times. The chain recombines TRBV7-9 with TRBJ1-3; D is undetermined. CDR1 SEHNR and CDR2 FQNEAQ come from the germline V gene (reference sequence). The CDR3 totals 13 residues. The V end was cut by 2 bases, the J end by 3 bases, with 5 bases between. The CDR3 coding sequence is TGTGCCAGCAGCTTACCCCATGGAAACACCATATATTTT. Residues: CASSLPHGNTIYF.

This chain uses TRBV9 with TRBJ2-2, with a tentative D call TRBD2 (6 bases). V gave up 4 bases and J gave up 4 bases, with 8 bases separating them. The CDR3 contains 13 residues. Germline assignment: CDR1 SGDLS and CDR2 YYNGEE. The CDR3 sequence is CASSMGGTGELFF. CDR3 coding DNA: TGTGCCAGCAGCATGGGGGGCACCGGGGAGCTGTTTTTT.

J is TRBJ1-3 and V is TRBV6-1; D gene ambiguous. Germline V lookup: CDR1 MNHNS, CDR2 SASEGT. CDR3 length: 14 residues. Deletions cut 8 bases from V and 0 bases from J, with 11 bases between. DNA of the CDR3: TGTGCCAGCGGTTATGCCGCCTCTGGAAACACCATATATTTT. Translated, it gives CASGYAASGNTIYF.